These T cell receptor beta chains were read from a single sample in a study of T cells in Graves' hyperthyroidism and ophthalmopathy. TCRdb ran MiXCR on the multiplex PCR reads and lists one entry per CDR3 protein. The table records about 570,000 distinct CDR3 sequences, 35% to 55% of them present only once. Sequencing input: peripheral blood or thyroid tissue (not recorded which). The receptor set was obtained from an adult woman with Graves' disease, either hyperthyroidism or ophthalmopathy (not recorded which). Each CDR3 is given with its conserved first and last residue. D genes are given only for firm matches. Rows give clone size only sometimes, using once, few, many, or a class for an expanded clone.

NA	16	TRBV7-8	NA	TRBJ2-5	TGTGCCAGCAGCTTATCATTCCGGGGCCACCAAGAGACCCAGTACTTC	CASSLSFRGHQETQYF
NA	12	TRBV7-6	few	TRBJ2-3	TGTGCCAGCAGCCCCGTTCGAGATACGCAGTATTTT	CASSPVRDTQYF
NA	14	TRBV11-2	many	TRBJ2-5	TGTGCCAGCACCCCCGGGTCAGATCAAGAGACCCAGTACTTC	CASTPGSDQETQYF
NA	15	TRBV7-8	NA	TRBJ1-3	TGTGCCAGCAGCTTCCCAGGGATCCTTGGAAACACCATATATTTT	CASSFPGILGNTIYF
NA	19	TRBV3-1	once	TRBJ2-7	TGTGCCAGCAGCCAAGAATTCCCCCCGTCTCACGTCTTTTCATACGAGCAGTACTTC	CASSQEFPPSHVFSYEQYF
NA	14	TRBV29-1	many	TRBJ1-3	TGCAGCGTTGAGTCCCGGAGCTCTGGAAACACCATATATTTT	CSVESRSSGNTIYF
NA	15	TRBV9	once	TRBJ1-6	TGTGCCAGCAGCGTAGAAGGCAGGGAGAATTCACCCCTCCACTTT	CASSVEGRENSPLHF
TRBD1	15	TRBV30	NA	TRBJ2-5	TGTGCCTGGACCGCGACAGGGGGACACAAGGAGACCCAGTACTTC	CAWTATGGHKETQYF
NA	14	TRBV2	NA	TRBJ1-4	TGTGCCAGCAACAGGGCGGCAACTAATGAAAAACTGTTTTTT	CASNRAATNEKLFF
TRBD1	18	TRBV2	many	TRBJ2-2	TGTGCCAGCAGTGACGCACACCCCTCGGGACAGGGCGCCGGGGAGCTGTTTTTT	CASSDAHPSGQGAGELFF
NA	15	TRBV2	NA	TRBJ2-6	TGTGCCAGCGTTCTCAGGGGTACTGGGGCCAACGTCCTGACTTTC	CASVLRGTGANVLTF
NA	13	TRBV20-1	many	TRBJ1-2	TGCAGTGCTAGAGAAATGGGGTTGGGTGGCTACACCTTC	CSAREMGLGGYTF
NA	15	TRBV29-1	NA	TRBJ1-5	TGCAGCGGCAAACGACCCAGGGGCAGCAATCAGCCCCAGCATTTT	CSGKRPRGSNQPQHF
NA	14	TRBV12-3/TRBV12-4	NA	TRBJ2-3	TGTGCCAGCAGTTTATCTAAGGGGTTAGGGACGCAGTATTTT	CASSLSKGLGTQYF
TRBD1	15	TRBV9	many	TRBJ1-5	TGTGCCAGCAGCCCCGGGACAGCCCGCAATCAGCCCCAGCATTTT	CASSPGTARNQPQHF
TRBD2	15	TRBV5-4	many	TRBJ2-5	TGTGCCAGCAGCTTGAGCGGGATGAGCCAAGAGACCCAGTACTTC	CASSLSGMSQETQYF
NA	11	TRBV7-2	many	TRBJ2-2	TGTGCCAGCAGCTTCTTTGGGGAGCTGTTTTTT	CASSFFGELFF
TRBD1	15	TRBV6-5	NA	TRBJ1-5	TGTGCCAGCAAGAGGGACAGGGAAGGGTACCAGCCCCAGCATTTT	CASKRDREGYQPQHF
TRBD1	15	TRBV6-6	NA	TRBJ1-1	TGTGCCAGCAGGGACAGGGGTTTTCGGAACACTGAAGCTTTCTTT	CASRDRGFRNTEAFF
NA	13	TRBV25-1	few	TRBJ2-5	TGTGCCAGCAGTGGGCAGGGGTTAGAGACCCAGTACTTC	CASSGQGLETQYF
TRBD2	14	TRBV2	many	TRBJ2-2	TGTGCCAGCGGCGGGAGCCGGAACACCGGGGAGCTGTTTTTT	CASGGSRNTGELFF
NA	8	TRBV29-1	NA	TRBJ1-1	TGCAGCGTCGGGGAAGCTTTCTTT	CSVGEAFF
TRBD2	15	TRBV7-2	NA	TRBJ2-5	TGTGCCAGCAGCCGACTAGCGGGAGTTAAAAAGACCCAGTACTTC	CASSRLAGVKKTQYF
NA	15	TRBV20-1	many	TRBJ2-5	TGCAGTGCTAGAGATGTGGAGATAGGGCAAGAGACCCAGTACTTC	CSARDVEIGQETQYF
TRBD1	15	TRBV29-1	NA	TRBJ2-7	TGCAGCGTTGAACCGGACAGGGGGCAGGGCTACGAGCAGTACTTC	CSVEPDRGQGYEQYF
NA	8	TRBV7-2	NA	TRBJ2-6	TGTGCCAGCAAACTCCGGACTTTC	CASKLRTF
TRBD1	14	TRBV20-1	NA	TRBJ2-7	TGCAGTGCCCTCCGTCGGGACAGCTCCTACGAGCAGTACTTC	CSALRRDSSYEQYF
NA	16	TRBV19	many	TRBJ1-5	TGTGCCAGTAGTATTATGAAACAGGATAACAATCAGCCCCAGCATTTT	CASSIMKQDNNQPQHF
TRBD2	16	TRBV6-5	many	TRBJ2-5	TGTGCCAGCAGTTACCAGACTAGCGGGAGTGTTGAGACCCAGTACTTC	CASSYQTSGSVETQYF
NA	11	TRBV5-1	many	TRBJ2-7	TGCGCCAGCAGCATTGGGTCCGAGCAGTACTTC	CASSIGSEQYF
NA	15	TRBV5-6	many	TRBJ1-5	TGTGCCAGCAGCTTGGCCGGTTTGTCTGGGCAGCCCCAGCATTTT	CASSLAGLSGQPQHF
NA	14	TRBV19	many	TRBJ1-6	TGTGCCAGTAGCTGGGACGGAGGGAATTCACCCCTCCACTTT	CASSWDGGNSPLHF
NA	12	TRBV29-1	many	TRBJ1-2	TGCAGCGTTGTCCAGACAGGTCATGGCTACACCTTC	CSVVQTGHGYTF
NA	16	TRBV25-1	NA	TRBJ1-1	TGTGCCAGCAGTGATATGGGGGGAGGGGCGAGGACTGAAGCTTTCTTT	CASSDMGGGARTEAFF
NA	14	TRBV7-9	NA	TRBJ2-7	TGTGCCAGCAGCTCTCTCGGGCAGGCCTACGAGCAGTACTTC	CASSSLGQAYEQYF
NA	14	TRBV29-1	NA	TRBJ1-5	TGCAGCGTGGGAATGGGCGGTCACAATCAGCCCCAGCATTTT	CSVGMGGHNQPQHF
NA	14	TRBV20-1	NA	TRBJ1-5	TGCAGTGCCCCAACTCTTCAGGGGACGGAGACCCAGCATTTT	CSAPTLQGTETQHF
TRBD1	16	TRBV9	many	TRBJ1-2	TGTGCCAGCAGCGCAACCGGGACAGGGGCCTCCCGCGGCTACACCTTC	CASSATGTGASRGYTF
NA	16	TRBV7-2	NA	TRBJ2-2	TGTGCCAGCAGCTTAGCCGTAGATGCCGTTGACGGGGAGCTGTTTTTT	CASSLAVDAVDGELFF
TRBD1	16	TRBV5-1	NA	TRBJ2-2	TGCGCCAGCAGCTTGTGGGGACAGGGTGATACCGGGGAGCTGTTTTTT	CASSLWGQGDTGELFF
NA	14	TRBV24-1	NA	TRBJ2-2	TGTGCCACCAGTGGGGAGGGGGACACCGGGGAGCTGTTTTTT	CATSGEGDTGELFF
NA	12	TRBV10-3	NA	TRBJ1-2	TGTGCCATCAGTGAGACAGGTGTTGGCTACACCTTC	CAISETGVGYTF